The next 31 T cell receptor beta chains were all read from a single sample in a study of shared clonotypes between healthy human individuals. CD45RO negativity and positive selection for CCR7 defined naive CD8 cells, a population that excluded terminally differentiated effector memory CD45RA+ cells. Only in-frame clones appear in the TCRdb table, and some are missing; sequencing was by immunoSEQ multiplex PCR. The sample lists about 600,000 clones; around 95% were seen once. Sequencing was performed on naive CD8+ T cells sorted from blood. Receptor source: a woman aged 25 to 39 in good health.

The chain has TRBV28 and TRBJ2-2; 11 bases agree with TRBD2. V lost 1 base to trimming and J lost 2 bases; unmatched junction nucleotides: 12. Germline V gives CDR1 MDHEN, CDR2 SYDVKM. The CDR3 totals 20 residues. CDR3 sequence reads: CASSLSLAGGPFINTGELFF. CDR3 sequence (DNA): TGTGCCAGCAGTTTATCTTTAGCGGGAGGGCCTTTTATAAACACCGGGGAGCTGTTTTTT.

The chain links TRBV27 to TRBJ2-1; the match to TRBD2 covers 8 bases. The CDR3 covers 16 residues. Losses at the gene ends were 0 bases for V and 9 bases for J; bases not matched to a gene: 10. The germline V gene encodes CDR1 MNHEY and CDR2 SMNVEV (reference sequence). The CDR3 loop is CASSLSPGGFMGEQFF. In nucleotides, the CDR3 is TGTGCCAGCAGTTTATCCCCGGGAGGGTTCATGGGTGAGCAGTTCTTC.

This rearrangement joins TRBV28 to TRBJ1-1, with D unresolved. CDR1 is MDHEN, CDR2 SYDVKM, per germline. The CDR3 spans 12 residues. The germline V and J ends were trimmed by 3 bases and 4 bases, with 6 bases remaining between them. This CDR3 reads CASSLAATEAFF. CDR3 DNA: TGTGCCAGCAGTTTGGCGGCCACTGAAGCTTTCTTT.

The rearrangement links TRBV19 to TRBJ2-5; 7 bases map to TRBD2. There are 15 residues in the CDR3. V shed 7 bases and J 5 bases; nucleotides not matched to a gene: 13. Germline V gene lookup returns CDR1 LNHDA and CDR2 SQIVND (reference sequence). The CDR3 DNA is TGTGCCAGTACATGGAGCGGGACTAACAGGGAGACCCAGTACTTC. Its protein product is CASTWSGTNRETQYF.

This chain joins TRBV5-6 and TRBJ2-7; TRBD2 aligns across 13 bases. V shed 2 bases, J shed 6 bases, and the junction held 8 bases outside the gene matches. CDR1 is SGHDT and CDR2 is YYEEEE in the germline V gene. There are 16 residues in the CDR3. CDR3 region: CASSFTGTSGTSEQYF. The CDR3 bases are TGTGCCAGCAGCTTTACCGGGACTAGCGGGACCTCCGAGCAGTACTTC.

This rearrangement joins TRBV5-1 to TRBJ2-7; tentatively, D is TRBD1 (6 bases). CDR1 is SGHRS, CDR2 YFSETQ, per germline. CDR3 size: 14 residues. Trimming cost V 0 bases and J 2 bases, with 9 bases left between them. CDR3 residues: CASSLGTEAYEQYF. CDR3 DNA: TGCGCCAGCAGCTTGGGGACAGAGGCCTACGAGCAGTACTTC.

The chain combines TRBV19 with TRBJ2-7; 15 bases align to TRBD2. Trimming at V came to 3 bases and at J to 2 bases, leaving 8 bases not matched to a gene. Per germline, CDR1 LNHDA and CDR2 SQIVND (reference sequence). The CDR3 length is 18 residues. Here the CDR3 reads CASSMEGLAGGPTYEQYF. CDR3 coding DNA: TGTGCCAGTAGTATGGAGGGACTAGCGGGAGGCCCGACCTACGAGCAGTACTTC.

The J gene is TRBJ1-5, the V gene TRBV27; D perhaps matches TRBD1 (5 bases). Trimming took off 2 bases at V and 6 bases at J, with 14 bases between the two ends. This CDR3 has 15 amino acids. Germline lookup yields CDR1 MNHEY and CDR2 SMNVEV (reference sequence). DNA for the CDR3: TGTGCCAGCAGTTTAATATACCAGGGTGCTCAGCCCCAGCATTTT. Residues: CASSLIYQGAQPQHF.

The gene calls are TRBV2 and TRBJ2-7; D not resolved. The germline V and J ends were trimmed by 4 bases and 4 bases, with 20 bases remaining between them. CDR3 length: 16 amino acids. Germline V gene sequence: CDR1 SNHLY, CDR2 FYNNEI. The CDR3 DNA is TGTGCCAGCAGTGTAAAAGAACAAGGTGGGATTTACGAGCAGTACTTC. Amino acids: CASSVKEQGGIYEQYF.

J is TRBJ2-3 and V is TRBV7-9, with a weak D call TRBD2 (5 bases). The germline V gene encodes CDR1 SEHNR and CDR2 FQNEAQ (reference sequence). The CDR3 loop spans 15 amino acids. V dropped 5 bases and J dropped 5 bases, with 17 bases sitting between them. This CDR3 reads CASSRTGLAGDTQYF. As DNA, the CDR3 is TGTGCCAGCAGCCGTACCGGGCTAGCAGGAGATACGCAGTATTTT.

The V and J genes are TRBV13 and TRBJ2-1, with D uncertain. Germline-derived CDR1 and CDR2 are PRHDT and FYEKMQ (reference sequence). The CDR3 consists of 12 residues. V was shortened by 4 bases and J by 10 bases, with 11 bases between the two germline ends. CDR3 sequence: CASSSIRYEQFF. CDR3 nucleotide sequence: TGTGCCAGCAGCTCTATTAGGTACGAGCAGTTCTTC.

The chain links TRBV2 to TRBJ2-3, with TRBD2 as a possible D gene (6 bases). CDR3 size: 16 residues. Trimming removed 10 bases from V and 0 bases from J, with 20 bases in between. Germline V gene lookup returns CDR1 SNHLY and CDR2 FYNNEI. The CDR3 is CATAGPGLYSTDTQYF. Here the CDR3 DNA reads TGTGCCACCGCGGGACCGGGGCTTTACAGCACAGATACGCAGTATTTT.

This chain uses TRBV19 with TRBJ2-5, with TRBD2 identical over 7 bases. Germline V gene sequence: CDR1 LNHDA, CDR2 SQIVND (reference sequence). The CDR3 has 11 residues. The CDR3 DNA follows: TGTGCTAGATACGGGAGGGAGACCCAGTACTTC. This encodes CARYGRETQYF.

This clone was picked up one time. The chain joins TRBV6-5 to TRBJ2-7; D perhaps matches TRBD1 (5 bases). The V end lost 6 bases, the J end lost 2 bases, and 17 bases lay between the germline ends. Germline V gives CDR1 MNHEY, CDR2 SVGAGI. The CDR3 length is 15 residues. The CDR3 loop is CASRKGAGSPYEQYF. The CDR3 coding sequence is TGTGCCAGCAGAAAAGGCGCAGGGTCACCCTACGAGCAGTACTTC.

The chain combines TRBV4-1 with TRBJ1-3, with D uncertain. Trimming left V 0 bases short and J 3 bases short, with 9 bases between. Germline V CDR1 and CDR2: MGHRA, YSYEKL. The CDR3 is 15 residues long. CDR3 bases: TGCGCCAGCAGCCAAGATCGGTCGGATGGAAACACCATATATTTT. Protein product: CASSQDRSDGNTIYF.

This sequence joins TRBV27 and TRBJ1-1; no reliable D call. CDR3 length: 13 residues. Germline V gene data show CDR1 as MNHEY and CDR2 as SMNVEV (reference sequence). Trimming cost V 3 bases and J 2 bases, with 7 bases left between them. CDR3 sequence: CASSFFRNTEAFF. The CDR3 nucleotides are TGTGCCAGCAGTTTTTTCCGAAACACTGAAGCTTTCTTT.

The rearrangement joins TRBV30 to TRBJ2-3; 9 positions match TRBD2. CDR1 is GTSNPN and CDR2 is SVGIG in the germline V gene (reference sequence). V shed 2 bases and J 1 base; nucleotides not matched to a gene: 1. The CDR3 has 14 amino acids. Here the CDR3 reads CAWSRTSGTDTQYF. The CDR3 region has the DNA TGTGCCTGGAGTAGGACTAGCGGCACAGATACGCAGTATTTT.

Here the CDR3 DNA reads TGTGCCAGCAGCCCAGAGGGACAGGGTGGCTATGGCTACACCTTC. The encoded protein is CASSPEGQGGYGYTF. The chain recombines TRBV7-9 with TRBJ1-2, with 9 bases that match TRBD1. Germline CDR1 and CDR2: SEHNR and FQNEAQ (reference sequence). The CDR3 extends over 15 amino acids. Trimming cost V 5 bases and J 4 bases; bases outside gene matches: 8.

The V call is TRBV28, the J call TRBJ2-3; weak D call: TRBD1 (8 bases). The CDR3 runs 19 residues. V was shortened by 5 bases and J by 2 bases, with 26 bases between the two germline ends. CDR1 is MDHEN and CDR2 is SYDVKM in the germline V gene. The CDR3 DNA sequence: TGTGCCAGCAGTCCTGAACAGGGGGTGGTGGGACTACCCACAGATACGCAGTATTTT. This encodes CASSPEQGVVGLPTDTQYF.

The CDR3 sequence is CASSQVGTSNEQYF. CDR3 DNA sequence: TGCGCCAGCAGCCAAGTCGGCACTTCCAACGAGCAGTACTTC. This chain joins TRBV4-1 and TRBJ2-7; no clear D gene. The CDR3 totals 14 residues. The V gene lost 1 base and the J gene lost 5 bases, with 12 bases spanning the gap. Germline-derived CDR1 and CDR2 are MGHRA and YSYEKL.

J is TRBJ2-7 and V is TRBV6-5; D gene ambiguous. The CDR3 runs to 13 residues. Per germline, CDR1 MNHEY and CDR2 SVGAGI. V was shortened by 4 bases and J by 3 bases, with 10 bases between the two germline ends. DNA for the CDR3: TGTGCCAGCAGTTTTGGCATAGGCTACGAGCAGTACTTC. Its protein product is CASSFGIGYEQYF.

This clone has just one count. The rearrangement links TRBV6-5 to TRBJ2-7; 8 positions match TRBD2. The CDR3 is made up of 14 amino acids. J lost 0 bases, V lost 8 bases, and 6 bases had no gene match. Germline loops: CDR1 MNHEY, CDR2 SVGAGI. CDR3 nucleotides: TGTGCCAGCTCAGGACTAGCCTCCTCCTACGAGCAGTACTTC. Amino acids: CASSGLASSYEQYF.

The J gene is TRBJ1-5, the V gene TRBV28; D uncertain. Trimming removed 10 bases from V and 0 bases from J, with 16 bases in between. The CDR3 has 15 residues. Germline V gene sequence: CDR1 MDHEN, CDR2 SYDVKM. CDR3 coding DNA: TGTGCCACAGAAAGTCAGGATTATAGCAATCAGCCCCAGCATTTT. As protein: CATESQDYSNQPQHF.

The chain carries TRBV27 and TRBJ2-7; no reliable D call. This CDR3 is built from 15 residues. Germline values: CDR1 MNHEY, CDR2 SMNVEV (reference sequence). The V gene lost 5 bases and the J gene lost 3 bases, with 17 bases spanning the gap. The CDR3 bases are TGTGCCAGCAGTCCCTCCCCGAGACAAGTCTACGAGCAGTACTTC. This codes for CASSPSPRQVYEQYF.

This clone came up a few times. V usage is TRBV6-5 and J usage is TRBJ1-2; possibly TRBD1 for D (5 bases). V was clipped by 6 bases and J by 4 bases, with 15 bases between them. Germline V gene data show CDR1 as MNHEY and CDR2 as SVGAGI. The CDR3 sequence is 14 residues long. CDR3 nucleotides: TGTGCCAGCAGCCCCTCAATCGACAGCTATGGCTACACCTTC. This translates into CASSPSIDSYGYTF.

Note on this clone: Other DNA sequences in the sample encode the same CDR3. J is TRBJ2-7 and V is TRBV5-4, with 7 bases fitting TRBD2. Per germline, CDR1 SGHNT and CDR2 YYREEE (reference sequence). The CDR3 totals 13 residues. V gave up 2 bases and J gave up 3 bases; unmatched junction bases: 2. CDR3 in amino acids: CASSFRGSYEQYF. The CDR3 nucleotides are TGTGCCAGCAGCTTTCGCGGGAGCTACGAGCAGTACTTC.

This rearrangement joins TRBV28 to TRBJ2-5; no definite D call. With 1 base removed from V and 5 bases from J, the gap between germline ends came to 14 bases. CDR3 length equals 15 residues. CDR1 is MDHEN and CDR2 is SYDVKM in the germline V gene. The CDR3 spells CASSLSPSGYETQYF. The CDR3 bases are TGTGCCAGCAGTTTATCTCCCTCGGGCTACGAGACCCAGTACTTC.

The chain couples TRBV6-1 to TRBJ1-4, with 11 positions matching TRBD1. V was clipped by 4 bases and J by 10 bases; unmatched bases: 23. Germline V gene lookup returns CDR1 MNHNS and CDR2 SASEGT. CDR3 length: 20 amino acids. Written as DNA, the CDR3 is TGTGCCAGCAGTGGTCCCCCTTTGGACAGGGGGCGTCTTACCTCTGGAAAACTGTTTTTT. It codes for CASSGPPLDRGRLTSGKLFF.

This sequence joins TRBV5-6 and TRBJ1-6; D is unclear. The length of the CDR3 is 14 residues. Germline V gene sequence: CDR1 SGHDT, CDR2 YYEEEE. Trimming stripped 3 bases from V and 9 bases from J, with 13 bases between. The CDR3 DNA reads as TGTGCCAGCAGCTCGGGAGTTTTGGGTTCACCCCTCCACTTT. This encodes CASSSGVLGSPLHF.

The genes are TRBV6-1 and TRBJ2-7; D might be TRBD2 (5 bases). CDR3 length: 14 amino acids. CDR1 and CDR2 from the germline V gene are MNHNS and SASEGT. Trimming took off 1 base at V and 3 bases at J, with 10 bases between the two ends. CDR3 nucleotide sequence: TGTGCCAGCAGTGAAGGGGTACGGGGCTACGAGCAGTACTTC. Amino acid sequence: CASSEGVRGYEQYF.

The CDR3 region has the DNA TGTGCCAGCAGCCTAGGGGGGGATAAAGATAGTTACGAGCAGTACTTC. Translation gives CASSLGGDKDSYEQYF. This sequence joins TRBV21-1 and TRBJ2-7; the D call in the table, TRBD2, was not verified against the DNA. TRBV21-1 is shown as a pseudogene. The CDR3 extends over 16 amino acids.